The present TCR beta chain was sequenced within a study of tumor-infiltrating lymphocytes in primary liver carcinoma. Study-wide context: The patients included men and women who were aged 30 to 69 years.

The study co-extracted DNA and RNA from 20-30 mg of unsorted bulk tissue. There are a few counts of this clonotype. Germline lookup yields CDR1 MDHEN and CDR2 SYDVKM. The CDR3 covers 16 residues. Trimming at V came to 5 bases and at J to 4 bases, leaving 7 bases not matched to a gene. Production of TCR beta cDNA used approximately 480 ng total RNA together with a constant-region primer. Three-round nested multiplex PCR performed with slightly modified ARM-PCR produced the TCR beta libraries. In the first two PCR rounds, TRBV1-TRBV30 forward primers were paired with a C-beta reverse primer, and each round lasted roughly 9 cycles. TCRdb used MiXCR to reprocess the multiplex PCR reads, holding one entry per CDR3 protein. The sample includes 60,000 or so distinct CDR3 sequences, just over 70% of them seen just once.

This clonotype originated in a man aged 40-50 years with primary liver carcinoma and hepatitis B virus infection. This chain uses TRBV28 with TRBJ2-1, with 11 bases matching TRBD2. What was sequenced was liver tumor tissue from sampling region 2. Subset: tumor region T2, inferior pole. This CDR3 is CASSPRTSGLYNEQFF. The CDR3 bases are TGTGCCAGCAGTCCACGGACTAGCGGGCTGTACAATGAGCAGTTCTTC. Variable domain in full (rest from reference TRBV28 and TRBJ2-1): DVKVTQSSRYLVKRTGEKVFLECVQDMDHENMFWYRQDPGLGLRLIYFSYDVKMKEKGDIPEGYSVSREKKERFSLILESASTNQTSMYLCASSPRTSGLYNEQFFGPGTRLTVL.